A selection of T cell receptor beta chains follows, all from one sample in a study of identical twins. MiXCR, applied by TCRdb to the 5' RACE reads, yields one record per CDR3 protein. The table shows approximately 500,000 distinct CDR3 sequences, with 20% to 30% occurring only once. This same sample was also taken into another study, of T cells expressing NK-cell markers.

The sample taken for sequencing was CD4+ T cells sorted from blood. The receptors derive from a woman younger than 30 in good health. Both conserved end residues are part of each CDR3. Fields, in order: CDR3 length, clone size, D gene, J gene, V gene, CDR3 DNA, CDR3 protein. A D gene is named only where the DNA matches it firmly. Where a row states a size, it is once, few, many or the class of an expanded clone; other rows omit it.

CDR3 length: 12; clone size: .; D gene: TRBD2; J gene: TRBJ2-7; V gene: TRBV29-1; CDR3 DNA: TGCAGCGGGGGAGGGACCGCCGTGGAGCAGTACTTC; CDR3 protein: CSGGGTAVEQYF
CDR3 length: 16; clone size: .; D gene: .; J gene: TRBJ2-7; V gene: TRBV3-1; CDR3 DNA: TGTGCCAGCAGCCGATACTACGGGAGTATAACCTACGAGCAGTACTTC; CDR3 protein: CASSRYYGSITYEQYF
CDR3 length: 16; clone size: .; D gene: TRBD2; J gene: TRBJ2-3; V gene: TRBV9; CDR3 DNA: TGTGCCAGCAGCCCCGAGGGAGGGACTAGCACAGATACGCAGTATTTT; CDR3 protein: CASSPEGGTSTDTQYF
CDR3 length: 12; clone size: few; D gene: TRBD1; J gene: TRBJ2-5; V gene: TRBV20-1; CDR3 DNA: TGCAGTGCCCGGGACAGCCGCGAGACCCAGTACTTC; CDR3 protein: CSARDSRETQYF
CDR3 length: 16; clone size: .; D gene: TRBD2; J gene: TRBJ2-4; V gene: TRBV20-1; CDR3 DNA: TGCAGTGCTAGTTCGGCTAGCGGGGGGGCGAGGGACATTCAGTACTTC; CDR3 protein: CSASSASGGARDIQYF
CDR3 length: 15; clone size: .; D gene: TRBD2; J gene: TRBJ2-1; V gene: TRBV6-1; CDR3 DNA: TGTGCCACCACCTGGGGACTAGTCGGCGTCAATGAGCAGTTCTTC; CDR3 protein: CATTWGLVGVNEQFF
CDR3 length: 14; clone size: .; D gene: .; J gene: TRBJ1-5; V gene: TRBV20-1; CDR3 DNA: TGCAGTGCTAGAGCAGGGTCGGAAAATCAGCCCCAGCATTTT; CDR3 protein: CSARAGSENQPQHF
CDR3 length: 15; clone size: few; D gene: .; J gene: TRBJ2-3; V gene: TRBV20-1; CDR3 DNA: TGCAGTGCTAGAAACCCCGGATCAGGGATAGATACGCAGTATTTT; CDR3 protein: CSARNPGSGIDTQYF
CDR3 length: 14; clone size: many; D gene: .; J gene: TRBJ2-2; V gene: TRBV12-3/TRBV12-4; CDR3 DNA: TGTGCCAGCAGTTTTCAGGGGAACACCGGGGAGCTGTTTTTT; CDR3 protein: CASSFQGNTGELFF
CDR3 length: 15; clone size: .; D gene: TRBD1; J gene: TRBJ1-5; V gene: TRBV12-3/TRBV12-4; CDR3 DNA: TGTGCCAGCAGTGCCCGGGACAGCCTCAATCAGCCCCAGCATTTT; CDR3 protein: CASSARDSLNQPQHF
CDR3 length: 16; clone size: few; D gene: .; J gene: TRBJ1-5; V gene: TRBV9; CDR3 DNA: TGTGCCAGCAGCCCTGAGGCCGGGGTGGGCAATCAGCCCCAGCATTTT; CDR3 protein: CASSPEAGVGNQPQHF
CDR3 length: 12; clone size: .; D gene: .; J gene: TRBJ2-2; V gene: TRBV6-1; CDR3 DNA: TGTGCCAGCAGTGCGAAGACCGGGGAGCTGTTTTTT; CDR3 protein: CASSAKTGELFF
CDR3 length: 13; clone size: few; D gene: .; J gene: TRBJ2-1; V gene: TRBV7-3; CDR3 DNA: TGTGCCAGCAGATTGGGGGAGACCCATGAGCAGTTCTTC; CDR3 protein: CASRLGETHEQFF
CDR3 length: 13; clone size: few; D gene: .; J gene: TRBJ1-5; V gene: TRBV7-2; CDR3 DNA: TGTGCCAGCAGCTTAGAGTACCTTCAGCCCCAGCATTTT; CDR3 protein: CASSLEYLQPQHF
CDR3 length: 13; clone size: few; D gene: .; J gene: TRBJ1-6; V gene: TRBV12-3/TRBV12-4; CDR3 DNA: TGTGCCAGCAGTACCACAGAGAATTCACCCCTCCACTTT; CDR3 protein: CASSTTENSPLHF
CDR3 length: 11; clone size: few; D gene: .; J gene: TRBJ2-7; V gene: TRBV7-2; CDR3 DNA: TGTGCCAGCAGCTTAGAAACAGAAGGGTACTTC; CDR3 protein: CASSLETEGYF
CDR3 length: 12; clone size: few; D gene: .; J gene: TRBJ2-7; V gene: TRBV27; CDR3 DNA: TGTGCCAGCAGTCCCACAATCGGAGAGCAGTACTTC; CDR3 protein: CASSPTIGEQYF
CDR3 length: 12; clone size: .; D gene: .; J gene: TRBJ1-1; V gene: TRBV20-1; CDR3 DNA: TGCAGTGCTAGAGTGGAGAACACTGAAGCTTTCTTT; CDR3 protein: CSARVENTEAFF
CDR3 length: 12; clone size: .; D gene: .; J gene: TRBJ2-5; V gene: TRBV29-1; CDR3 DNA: TGCAGCGTTGAAGGGGCAGGAGAGACCCAGTACTTC; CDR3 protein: CSVEGAGETQYF
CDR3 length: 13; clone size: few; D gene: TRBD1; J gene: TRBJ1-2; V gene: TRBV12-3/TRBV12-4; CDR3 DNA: TGTGCCAGCACTCAACAGGGGGTCTATGGCTACACCTTC; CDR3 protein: CASTQQGVYGYTF
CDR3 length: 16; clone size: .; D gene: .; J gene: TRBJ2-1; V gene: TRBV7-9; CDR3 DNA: TGTGCCAGCAGGAAGCAGGGGACCTCCTCCTACAATGAGCAGTTCTTC; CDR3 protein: CASRKQGTSSYNEQFF
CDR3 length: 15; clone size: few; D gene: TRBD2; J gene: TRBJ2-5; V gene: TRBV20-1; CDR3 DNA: TGCAGTGCCTGTAGACTAGCGGGAGGACAAGAGACCCAGTACTTC; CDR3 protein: CSACRLAGGQETQYF
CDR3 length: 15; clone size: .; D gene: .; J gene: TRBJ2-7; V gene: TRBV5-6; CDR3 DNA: TGTGCCAGCAGCTCTGCGGGGCGACCAGCCAACGAGCAGTACTTC; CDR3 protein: CASSSAGRPANEQYF
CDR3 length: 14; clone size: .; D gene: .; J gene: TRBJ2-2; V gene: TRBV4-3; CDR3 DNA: TGCGCCAGCAGCCAATCCCGGAACACCGGGGAGCTGTTTTTT; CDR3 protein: CASSQSRNTGELFF
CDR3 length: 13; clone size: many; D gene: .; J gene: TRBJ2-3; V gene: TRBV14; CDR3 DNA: TGTGCCAGCAGCCCGCTCTTCTCAGATACGCAGTATTTT; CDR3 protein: CASSPLFSDTQYF
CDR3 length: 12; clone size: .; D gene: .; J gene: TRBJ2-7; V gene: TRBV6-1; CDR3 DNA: TGTGCCAGCAGTGGACAACTCTACGAGCAGTACTTC; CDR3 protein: CASSGQLYEQYF
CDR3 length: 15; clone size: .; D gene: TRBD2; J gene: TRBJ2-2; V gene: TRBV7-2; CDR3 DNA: TGTGCCAGCAGCTTAGCGGGAGGGCGGAAAGGGGAGCTGTTTTTT; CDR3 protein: CASSLAGGRKGELFF
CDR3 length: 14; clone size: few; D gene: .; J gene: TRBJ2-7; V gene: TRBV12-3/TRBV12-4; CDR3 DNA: TGTGCCAGCACCCCGCGCTTCGGAGACTACGAGCAGTACTTC; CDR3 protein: CASTPRFGDYEQYF
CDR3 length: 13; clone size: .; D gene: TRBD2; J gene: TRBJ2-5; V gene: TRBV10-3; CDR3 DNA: TGTGCCATCAGTGAACGGGGGGGAGAGACCCAGTACTTC; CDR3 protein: CAISERGGETQYF
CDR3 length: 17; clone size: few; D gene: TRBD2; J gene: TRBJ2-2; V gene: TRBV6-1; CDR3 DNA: TGTGCCAGCAGTCCTGGCCGGAGCGGGGTGAACACCGGGGAGCTGTTTTTT; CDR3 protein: CASSPGRSGVNTGELFF
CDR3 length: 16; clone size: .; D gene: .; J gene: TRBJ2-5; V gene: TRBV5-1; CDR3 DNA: TGCGCCAGCAGCTTGAGGGGATGGAGGGGAAGGGAGACCCAGTACTTC; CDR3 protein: CASSLRGWRGRETQYF
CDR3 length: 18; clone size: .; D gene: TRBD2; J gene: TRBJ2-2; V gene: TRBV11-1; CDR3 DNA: TGTGCCAGCAGCTTGGCTTCTTCGAGCGGGAGGTCCACCGGGGAGCTGTTTTTT; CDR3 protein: CASSLASSSGRSTGELFF
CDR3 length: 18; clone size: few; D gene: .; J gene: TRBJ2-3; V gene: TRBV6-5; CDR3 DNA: TGTGCCAGCAGTTCGCCGGAGAAGGGATCTTCTAGCACAGATACGCAGTATTTT; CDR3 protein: CASSSPEKGSSSTDTQYF
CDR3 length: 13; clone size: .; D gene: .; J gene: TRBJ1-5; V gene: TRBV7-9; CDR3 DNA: TGTGCCAGCAGCTCTGCAGGAGGCCAGCCCCAGCATTTT; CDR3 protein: CASSSAGGQPQHF
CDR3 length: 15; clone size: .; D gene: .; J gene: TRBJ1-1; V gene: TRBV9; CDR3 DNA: TGTGCCAGCAGCGCCGAGCAGAGTATGAACACTGAAGCTTTCTTT; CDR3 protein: CASSAEQSMNTEAFF
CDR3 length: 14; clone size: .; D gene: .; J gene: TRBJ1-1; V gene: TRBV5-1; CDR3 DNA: TGCGCCAGCAGCTTGGAACAGGGAAGAGCTGAAGCTTTCTTT; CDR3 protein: CASSLEQGRAEAFF
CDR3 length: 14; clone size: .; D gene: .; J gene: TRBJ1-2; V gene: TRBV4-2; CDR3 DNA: TGTGCCAGCAGCCAAGATCTAAGGGACCATGGCTACACCTTC; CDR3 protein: CASSQDLRDHGYTF
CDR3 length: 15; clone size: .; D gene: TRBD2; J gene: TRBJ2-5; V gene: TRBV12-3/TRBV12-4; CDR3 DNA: TGTGCCAGCAGTTTCACTAGCGGGGGACGGGTGGCCCAGTACTTC; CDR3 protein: CASSFTSGGRVAQYF